This passage covers 24 T cell receptor beta chains from one sample sequenced in a study of T cell responses to AZD1222 COVID-19 vaccine. Assay used: immunoSEQ multiplex PCR; TCRdb lists only in-frame clones, some missing. The table shows some 120,000 clones, with 70% to 90% occurring only once. The sample was peripheral blood, taken on day 0 of AZD1222 vaccination. Every receptor here comes from an adult in good health.

V gene TRBV7-3 combines with J gene TRBJ1-1; 9 bases map to TRBD1. Germline loops: CDR1 SGHTA, CDR2 FQGTGA. The CDR3 extends over 13 amino acids. The junction had 3 bases not matched to a gene; V was cut back by 5 bases and J by 5 bases. The CDR3 is CASSPGQGTEAFF. DNA of the CDR3: TGTGCCAGCAGCCCTGGACAGGGGACTGAAGCTTTCTTT.

This chain uses TRBV19 with TRBJ1-1; 9 bases line up with TRBD1. V gave up 5 bases and J gave up 6 bases; unmatched junction bases: 7. This CDR3 has 14 residues. Germline CDR1 is LNHDA and CDR2 is SQIVND (reference sequence). For the CDR3, the DNA is TGTGCCAGTAGTTCCGGACAGGGGATCCCTGAAGCTTTCTTT. It specifies CASSSGQGIPEAFF.

This chain connects TRBV5-4 to TRBJ2-2; D may be TRBD2 (7 bases). The CDR3 spans 15 residues. CDR1 is SGHNT and CDR2 is YYREEE in the germline V gene (reference sequence). V was clipped by 4 bases and J by 3 bases, with 13 bases between them. The CDR3: CASSPRGGDTGELFF. DNA for the CDR3: TGTGCCAGCAGCCCCCGAGGGGGGGACACCGGGGAGCTGTTTTTT.

V gene TRBV19 combines with J gene TRBJ1-6; D is possibly TRBD1 (5 bases). The CDR3 consists of 14 residues. V lost 9 bases and J 5 bases, leaving 14 bases between the germline ends. The germline V gene encodes CDR1 LNHDA and CDR2 SQIVND (reference sequence). In nucleotides, the CDR3 is TGTGCCAGCCTGAAACAGGCCGATAATTCACCCCTCCACTTT. The encoded protein is CASLKQADNSPLHF.

The chain recombines TRBV20-1 with TRBJ2-7; D not certain. Trimming removed 3 bases from V and 2 bases from J, with 14 bases in between. CDR3 length: 14 residues. Germline values: CDR1 DFQATT, CDR2 SNEGSKA (reference sequence). The CDR3 sequence is CSASKAVGPYEQYF. The CDR3 DNA sequence: TGCAGTGCTAGTAAGGCCGTCGGCCCCTACGAGCAGTACTTC.

This clone was observed a single time. The rearrangement joins TRBV29-1 to TRBJ2-2, with unresolved D. Trimming removed 7 bases from V and 1 base from J, with 13 bases in between. This CDR3 is 14 amino acids long. Per germline, CDR1 SQVTM and CDR2 ANQGSEA. The CDR3 DNA follows: TGCAGCGCTCCAGTCCTCGAGAACACCGGGGAGCTGTTTTTT. Amino acid sequence: CSAPVLENTGELFF.

The V gene is TRBV24-1, the J gene TRBJ2-2; no clear D. The CDR3 spans 15 residues. Germline V gene lookup returns CDR1 KGHDR and CDR2 SFDVKD. The germline V and J ends were trimmed by 4 bases and 1 base, with 9 bases remaining between them. CDR3 sequence reads: CATSDPRQNTGELFF. DNA for the CDR3: TGTGCCACCAGTGACCCTCGACAGAACACCGGGGAGCTGTTTTTT.

The V call is TRBV20-1, the J call TRBJ1-1; D unclear. The V and J ends lost 6 bases and 2 bases respectively, with 7 bases between them. Germline V gene sequence: CDR1 DFQATT, CDR2 SNEGSKA (reference sequence). The CDR3 is 11 residues long. The CDR3, as DNA: TGCAGTGCCCTCCTTAACACTGAAGCTTTCTTT. It specifies CSALLNTEAFF.

This chain joins TRBV19 and TRBJ2-1; TRBD1 aligns across 7 bases. Germline assignment: CDR1 LNHDA and CDR2 SQIVND (reference sequence). CDR3 size: 15 residues. The V segment lost 6 bases and the J segment 0 bases; nucleotides outside the gene matches: 5. As DNA, the CDR3 is TGTGCCAGTAGCCGGGACAGTAGCTCCTACAATGAGCAGTTCTTC. Its protein is CASSRDSSSYNEQFF.

The chain links TRBV14 to TRBJ2-1; the D gene could be TRBD1 or TRBD2 (5 bases each). The V gene's germline CDR1 is SGHDN and CDR2 FVKESK. The CDR3 is 18 amino acids. The V end was cut by 0 bases, the J end by 6 bases, with 21 bases between. The CDR3 protein is CASSQDEVWGRILNEQFF. The CDR3 nucleotides are TGTGCCAGCAGCCAAGATGAAGTGTGGGGACGGATACTCAATGAGCAGTTCTTC. Supplemented by reference TRBV14 and TRBJ2-1, the full variable domain reads EAGVTQFPSHSVIEKGQTVTLRCDPISGHDNLYWYRRVMGKEIKFLLHFVKESKQDESGMPNNRFLAERTGGTYSTLKVQPAELEDSGVYFCASSQDEVWGRILNEQFFGPGTRLTVL.

The chain is built from TRBV28 and TRBJ2-7, with D hard to call. There are 14 residues in the CDR3. Between the trimmed V and J ends, which lost 4 bases and 3 bases, there was a span of 13 bases. Germline CDR1 MDHEN, CDR2 SYDVKM. CDR3 sequence (DNA): TGTGCCAGCAGTTCAGCAGCCCTTAGCTACGAGCAGTACTTC. As protein: CASSSAALSYEQYF.

The CDR3 loop reads CASSSLAGGTDTQYF. The CDR3 DNA reads as TGTGCCAGCAGTAGCCTGGCGGGAGGGACAGATACGCAGTATTTT. This sequence joins TRBV27 and TRBJ2-3, with 9 positions matching TRBD2. The ends lost 5 bases at V and 3 bases at J; junction bases unmatched: 6. The CDR3 has 15 amino acids. From germline, CDR1 is MNHEY and CDR2 SMNVEV (reference sequence).

The chain is built from TRBV5-4 and TRBJ1-1; maybe TRBD1 (5 bases). V shed 3 bases and J shed 1 base, with 10 bases lying between them. Germline V lookup: CDR1 SGHNT, CDR2 YYREEE (reference sequence). The CDR3 has 14 amino acids. DNA of the CDR3: TGTGCCAGCAGCTGGGGCGGCAAGAACACTGAAGCTTTCTTT. Amino acid sequence: CASSWGGKNTEAFF.

The table lists this clone with a few counts. The chain carries TRBV6-5 and TRBJ1-1; TRBD1 might be the D (6 bases). Germline lookup yields CDR1 MNHEY and CDR2 SVGAGI. V gave up 10 bases and J gave up 4 bases, with 13 bases separating them. CDR3 length: 12 residues. The CDR3 protein is CATGGASTEAFF. In nucleotides, the CDR3 is TGTGCCACCGGGGGCGCAAGCACTGAAGCTTTCTTT.

The V and J genes are TRBV19 and TRBJ1-1; TRBD1 might be the D (5 bases). V gave up 2 bases and J gave up 3 bases, with 7 bases separating them. The CDR3 runs to 13 residues. Germline values: CDR1 LNHDA, CDR2 SQIVND (reference sequence). CDR3 bases: TGTGCCAGTAGTATACAGGGTTACACTGAAGCTTTCTTT. Its translation: CASSIQGYTEAFF.

The chain couples TRBV7-2 to TRBJ1-1; TRBD1 might be the D (6 bases). Germline values: CDR1 SGHTA, CDR2 FQGNSA. This CDR3 spans 18 amino acids. V lost 1 base to trimming and J lost 1 base, with 19 bases between them. The CDR3 loop reads CASSLVWRDNYGNTEAFF. The CDR3 coding sequence is TGTGCCAGCAGCTTAGTCTGGAGGGACAACTATGGGAACACTGAAGCTTTCTTT.

The V and J genes are TRBV6-5 and TRBJ1-6; perhaps TRBD1 as D (5 bases). V was cut by 2 bases and J by 7 bases, with 15 bases left in between. The CDR3 length is 16 residues. CDR1 is MNHEY and CDR2 is SVGAGI in the germline V gene. CDR3 amino acids: CASSYHTGTQNSPLHF. The CDR3, as DNA: TGTGCCAGCAGTTACCACACCGGGACTCAGAATTCACCCCTCCACTTT.

This clone was detected a few times. V is TRBV5-6 and J is TRBJ2-7; D is undetermined. This CDR3 comprises 13 residues. Germline values: CDR1 SGHDT, CDR2 YYEEEE. Deletions cut 1 base from V and 0 bases from J, with 5 bases between. The CDR3 DNA is TGTGCCAGCAGCTTGCCTAGCTCCTACGAGCAGTACTTC. This translates into CASSLPSSYEQYF. The full variable domain, with the rest looked up from reference TRBV5-6 and TRBJ2-7, is DAGVTQSPTHLIKTRGQQVTLRCSPKSGHDTVSWYQQALGQGPQFIFQYYEEEERQRGNFPDRFSGHQFPNYSSELNVNALLLGDSALYLCASSLPSSYEQYFGPGTRLTVT.

This chain uses TRBV6-5 with TRBJ2-7; 8 bases line up with TRBD1. The CDR3 has 15 residues. Germline assignment: CDR1 MNHEY and CDR2 SVGAGI. V lost 2 bases and J lost 1; bases outside the gene matches: 4. CDR3: CASSYGRQGSYEQYF. The CDR3 DNA reads TGTGCCAGCAGTTACGGCCGACAGGGGTCCTACGAGCAGTACTTC.

The gene calls are TRBV4-2 and TRBJ2-7; TRBD2 aligns across 10 bases. CDR1 and CDR2 (germline): LGHNA, YNFKEQ. The CDR3 is 15 amino acids. V lost 0 bases, J lost 7 bases, and 6 bases stayed unmatched. The CDR3 reads CASSQEPGLAREQYF. CDR3 sequence (DNA): TGTGCCAGCAGCCAAGAACCGGGACTAGCGAGGGAGCAGTACTTC.

The V and J genes are TRBV6-5 and TRBJ1-5; no clear D. Trimming cost V 6 bases and J 5 bases, with 14 bases left between them. Germline V gene lookup returns CDR1 MNHEY and CDR2 SVGAGI. The length of the CDR3 is 14 residues. The CDR3 bases are TGTGCCAGCAGCCGAATTGGTGGAGATCAGCCCCAGCATTTT. It codes for CASSRIGGDQPQHF.

The chain couples TRBV6-5 to TRBJ2-7, with D maybe TRBD2 (6 bases). This CDR3 comprises 13 residues. Germline loops: CDR1 MNHEY, CDR2 SVGAGI. V shed 2 bases and J shed 6 bases, with 11 bases lying between them. The CDR3 here is CASSYRGLGEQYF. The CDR3 nucleotides read TGTGCCAGCAGTTACAGGGGACTCGGCGAGCAGTACTTC.

This chain links TRBV6-6 with TRBJ2-1, with 8 positions matching TRBD2. CDR1 and CDR2 (germline): MNHNY, SVGAGI (reference sequence). V lost 2 bases, J lost 9 bases, and 0 bases stayed unmatched. The CDR3 extends over 12 amino acids. CDR3 sequence reads: CASSYAGGEQFF. CDR3 nucleotide sequence: TGTGCCAGCAGTTACGCGGGAGGTGAGCAGTTCTTC.

This chain connects TRBV30 to TRBJ2-3; 12 bases agree with TRBD2. The germline CDR1 and CDR2 sequences are GTSNPN and SVGIG (reference sequence). This CDR3 contains 17 residues. Trimming took 2 bases from V and 4 from J; bases not matched to a gene: 10. CDR3 loop: CAWSRLAGVGVADTQYF. The CDR3 DNA sequence: TGTGCCTGGAGTAGACTAGCGGGAGTAGGAGTTGCAGATACGCAGTATTTT.